The TCR beta chain described here comes from a study of shared clonotypes between healthy human individuals. Study results and limitations: A reduction in generation probabilities was seen for non-shared clonotypes relative to those shared by all four donors. Rarefaction indicated that sorted-subset sequencing remained incomplete although depth was large.

Turning to this clone: No antigen is known for it.

Assay: immunoSEQ multiplex PCR; the TCRdb copy retains only in-frame clones and omits some. The sample yields fewer than 1 million clones, roughly 96% seen once. CD8 cells regarded as naive lacked CD45RO, were positively chosen for CCR7, and omitted terminally differentiated effector memory CD45RA+ cells. The sequenced material came from naive CD8+ T cells sorted from blood. The TCR sequence derives from a man aged 30 to 39 in good health.

The CDR3 region has the DNA TGTGCCAGCGGCGGGAGTGTAGTTAATGAGCAGTTCTTC. Protein: CASGGSVVNEQFF. The chain is built from TRBV7-9 and TRBJ2-1, with TRBD2 matching over 7 bases. The ends lost 8 bases at V and 7 bases at J; junction bases unmatched: 8. Germline lookup yields CDR1 SEHNR and CDR2 FQNEAQ (reference sequence). CDR3 size: 13 residues.